Listed here are 4 T cell receptor beta chains from one sample, sequenced in a study of siplizumab effects on memory and regulatory T cells. TCRdb's copy holds only in-frame clones and misses some; the assay was immunoSEQ multiplex PCR. The sample carries about 56,000 clones, just over 95% recorded once. Source material: naive CD8+ T cells sorted from blood. The receptors shown here come from a human donor in good health.

The chain links TRBV6-1 to TRBJ2-1; TRBD2 matches at 11 bases. This CDR3 has 14 amino acids. Germline V gene sequence: CDR1 MNHNS, CDR2 SASEGT. With V trimmed by 5 bases and J by 6 bases, 3 bases remained unmatched. The CDR3 reads CASSKLAGVNEQFF. The CDR3 region has the DNA TGTGCCAGCAGTAAACTAGCGGGAGTCAATGAGCAGTTCTTC.

The V and J genes are TRBV4-3 and TRBJ2-3, with 8 bases that match TRBD2. V dropped 5 bases and J dropped 3; count of bases not matched to a gene: 4. CDR3 size: 14 residues. Germline V CDR1 and CDR2: LGHNA, YSLEER. CDR3 nucleotide sequence: TGCGCCAGCAGCTCGATAGCGGGAACAGATACGCAGTATTTT. Translating it yields CASSSIAGTDTQYF.

V is TRBV27 and J is TRBJ2-7; D possibly corresponds to TRBD1 (6 bases). CDR3 size: 13 residues. Per the germline V gene, CDR1 is MNHEY and CDR2 is SMNVEV (reference sequence). Trimming left V 8 bases short and J 2 bases short, with 13 bases between. The chain's CDR3 is CASGAGGPYEQYF. The CDR3 nucleotides read TGTGCCAGCGGCGCTGGGGGCCCCTACGAGCAGTACTTC.

The chain has TRBV30 and TRBJ1-5, with a possible D match to TRBD1 (5 bases). The CDR3 totals 12 residues. The germline V and J ends were trimmed by 2 bases and 6 bases, with 8 bases remaining between them. Germline V lookup: CDR1 GTSNPN, CDR2 SVGIG (reference sequence). The CDR3 loop is CAWSRGPQPQHF. CDR3 in DNA: TGTGCCTGGAGTAGGGGACCTCAGCCCCAGCATTTT. The variable domain in full, with the rest retrieved from reference TRBV30 and TRBJ1-5, is SQTIHQWPATLVQPVGSPLSLECTVEGTSNPNLYWYRQAAGRGLQLLFYSVGIGQISSEVPQNLSASRPQDRQFILSSKKLLLSDSGFYLCAWSRGPQPQHFGDGTRLSIL.